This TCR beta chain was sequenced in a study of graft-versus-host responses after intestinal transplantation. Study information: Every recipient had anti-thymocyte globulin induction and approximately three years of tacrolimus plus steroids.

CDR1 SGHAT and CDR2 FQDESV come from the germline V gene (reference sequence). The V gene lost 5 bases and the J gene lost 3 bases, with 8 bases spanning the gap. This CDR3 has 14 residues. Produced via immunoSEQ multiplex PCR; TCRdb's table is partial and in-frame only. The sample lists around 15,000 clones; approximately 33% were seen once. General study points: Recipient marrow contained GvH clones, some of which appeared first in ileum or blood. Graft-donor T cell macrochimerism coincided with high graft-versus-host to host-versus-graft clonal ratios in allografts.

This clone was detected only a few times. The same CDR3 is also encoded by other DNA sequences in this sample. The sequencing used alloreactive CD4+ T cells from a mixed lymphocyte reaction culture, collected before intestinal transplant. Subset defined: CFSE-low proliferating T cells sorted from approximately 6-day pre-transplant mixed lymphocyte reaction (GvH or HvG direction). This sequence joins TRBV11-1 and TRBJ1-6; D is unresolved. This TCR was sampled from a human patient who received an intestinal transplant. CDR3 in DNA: TGTGCCAGCAGCCTCGGAAACTATAATTCACCCCTCCACTTT. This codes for CASSLGNYNSPLHF.